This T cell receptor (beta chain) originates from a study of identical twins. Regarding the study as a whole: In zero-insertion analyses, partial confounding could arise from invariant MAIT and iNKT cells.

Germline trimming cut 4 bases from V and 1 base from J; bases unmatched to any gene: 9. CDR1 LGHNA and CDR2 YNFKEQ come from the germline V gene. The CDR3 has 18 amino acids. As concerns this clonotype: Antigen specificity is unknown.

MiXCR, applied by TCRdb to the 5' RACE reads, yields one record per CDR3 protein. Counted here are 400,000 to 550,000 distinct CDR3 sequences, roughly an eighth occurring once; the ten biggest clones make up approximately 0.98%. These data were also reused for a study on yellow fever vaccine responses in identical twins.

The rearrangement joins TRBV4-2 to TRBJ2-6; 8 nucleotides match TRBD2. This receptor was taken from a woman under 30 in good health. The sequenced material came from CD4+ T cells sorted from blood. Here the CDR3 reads CASSRLRGARSGANVLTF. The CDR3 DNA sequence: TGTGCCAGCAGCCGCCTGCGGGGGGCGAGGTCTGGGGCCAACGTCCTGACTTTC.